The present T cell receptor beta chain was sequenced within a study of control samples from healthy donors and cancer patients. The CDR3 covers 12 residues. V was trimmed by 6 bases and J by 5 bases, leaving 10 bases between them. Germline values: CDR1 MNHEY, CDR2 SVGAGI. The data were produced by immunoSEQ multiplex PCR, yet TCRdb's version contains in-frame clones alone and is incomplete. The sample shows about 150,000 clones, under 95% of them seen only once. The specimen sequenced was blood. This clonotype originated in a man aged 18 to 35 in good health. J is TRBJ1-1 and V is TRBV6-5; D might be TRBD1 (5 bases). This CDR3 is CASRQRGTEAFF. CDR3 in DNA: TGTGCCAGCAGGCAGAGGGGTACTGAAGCTTTCTTT.